These 14 T cell receptor beta chains came from one sample sequenced in a study of Ad26.COV2.S vaccination and SARS-CoV-2 variants (dated by TCRdb to about 2021). The label giving this sample's time point can be read as: individuals recovered from natural SARS-CoV-2 infection. Libraries were made using the immunoSEQ multiplex PCR assay. This is the immuneACCESS table as TCRdb keeps it, with only in-frame sequences that have V and J called. A part of the clones is gone; compared with another copy, unresolved V genes explain less than half, and the rest is unexplained. Within this sample are about 350,000 clones, with around 90% of them counted one time only. The ten largest clones capture about 3.9% of the sample. The source material was peripheral blood, sampled after recovery from COVID-19. The receptor source for this set is a human donor who had recovered from COVID-19.

As DNA, the CDR3 is TGCGCCAGCAGCCAAGGAAGAACAGGGGTACTTGGAAACGAGCAGTACTTC. Amino acids: CASSQGRTGVLGNEQYF. The chain carries TRBV4-1 and TRBJ2-7; 7 bases map to TRBD1. Germline CDR1 MGHRA, CDR2 YSYEKL. This CDR3 has 17 amino acids. The junction had 14 bases not matched to a gene; V was cut back by 1 base and J by 5 bases.

This clone appeared a single time. The V call is TRBV7-9, the J call TRBJ2-1; no reliable D call. The V gene's germline CDR1 is SEHNR and CDR2 FQNEAQ (reference sequence). Trimming cost V 4 bases and J 6 bases, with 7 bases left between them. The CDR3 contains 12 residues. CDR3 in amino acids: CASSSRINEQFF. The CDR3, as DNA: TGTGCCAGCAGCTCACGTATCAATGAGCAGTTCTTC.

The gene calls are TRBV6-5 and TRBJ1-2; possible D gene TRBD1, 6 bases. The CDR3 runs 15 residues. CDR1 is MNHEY and CDR2 is SVGAGI in the germline V gene. The ends were cut back, 2 bases at V and 13 bases at J, with 23 bases in the middle. The CDR3 protein is CASSYARRGLNLSTF. The CDR3 DNA is TGTGCCAGCAGTTACGCCCGTCGGGGGCTGAATTTGAGCACCTTC.

CDR3: CASLRTSGGSSTDTQYF. CDR3 nucleotides: TGTGCCAGTCTGAGGACTAGCGGGGGGTCTAGCACAGATACGCAGTATTTT. The chain joins TRBV19 to TRBJ2-3; 14 positions agree with TRBD2. CDR1 is LNHDA, CDR2 SQIVND, per germline (reference sequence). This CDR3 has 17 amino acids. Trimming cost V 8 bases and J 0 bases; bases outside gene matches: 7. The entire variable domain, with the rest obtained from reference TRBV19 and TRBJ2-3, is as follows: DGGITQSPKYLFRKEGQNVTLSCEQNLNHDAMYWYRQDPGQGLRLIYYSQIVNDFQKGDIAEGYSVSREKKESFPLTVTSAQKNPTAFYLCASLRTSGGSSTDTQYFGPGTRLTVL.

The gene calls are TRBV10-3 and TRBJ2-7; D possibly corresponds to TRBD1 (6 bases). V dropped 10 bases and J dropped 5 bases, with 21 bases sitting between them. The CDR3 spans 14 residues. Germline values: CDR1 ENHRY, CDR2 SYGVKD. The CDR3 is CATRVNTGSHEQYF. CDR3 coding DNA: TGTGCCACCAGAGTTAATACAGGGAGCCACGAGCAGTACTTC.

The rearrangement joins TRBV6-5 to TRBJ1-5; TRBD1 is a possible D gene (5 bases). CDR3 length: 15 amino acids. The ends were cut back, 8 bases at V and 2 bases at J, with 16 bases in the middle. Germline CDR1 and CDR2: MNHEY and SVGAGI. The CDR3 DNA is TGTGCCAGCTTCAGCAGGGCACTGGGCAATCAGCCCCAGCATTTT. Protein: CASFSRALGNQPQHF.

The rearrangement links TRBV29-1 to TRBJ2-7; 7 bases map to TRBD2. V was pared by 6 bases and J by 3 bases, with 5 bases of the junction left unmatched. Germline CDR1 is SQVTM and CDR2 is ANQGSEA. This CDR3 comprises 12 residues. This CDR3 reads CSVGTTFYEQYF. The CDR3 DNA is TGCAGCGTCGGGACTACCTTCTACGAGCAGTACTTC.

This chain links TRBV19 with TRBJ1-5; no clear D. The length of the CDR3 is 14 residues. Between the trimmed V and J ends, which lost 2 bases and 6 bases, there was a span of 11 bases. Germline V gene data show CDR1 as LNHDA and CDR2 as SQIVND (reference sequence). For the CDR3, the DNA is TGTGCCAGTAGTATAACCGGGAAAGGTCAGCCCCAGCATTTT. Translating gives CASSITGKGQPQHF.

V is TRBV19 and J is TRBJ1-2; D not resolved. CDR1 LNHDA and CDR2 SQIVND come from the germline V gene (reference sequence). The CDR3 sequence is 13 residues long. Trimming stripped 7 bases from V and 0 bases from J, with 9 bases between. DNA for the CDR3: TGTGCCAGTACCAAAGACACTAACTATGGCTACACCTTC. This translates into CASTKDTNYGYTF.

The chain uses TRBV7-9 and TRBJ1-3; perhaps TRBD1 as D (5 bases). This CDR3 contains 17 residues. The germline gives CDR1 SEHNR, CDR2 FQNEAQ (reference sequence). Between the trimmed V and J ends, which lost 4 bases and 0 bases, there was a span of 16 bases. The CDR3 region has the DNA TGTGCCAGCAGCTCTACCTCGAGACAGTTCTCTGGAAACACCATATATTTT. It codes for CASSSTSRQFSGNTIYF.

The V and J genes are TRBV6-2 or TRBV6-3 and TRBJ1-6, with D maybe TRBD1 (5 bases). From germline, CDR1 is MNHEY and CDR2 SVGEGT. Trimming removed 0 bases at V and 7 bases at J, with 10 bases between. The length of the CDR3 is 15 residues. Written as DNA, the CDR3 is TGTGCCAGCAGTTACTCGGGGTGGGGGAATTCACCCCTCCACTTT. Translated: CASSYSGWGNSPLHF.

A remark on this clone: This specimen includes other DNA sequences encoding the same CDR3. J is TRBJ1-2 and V is TRBV6-5, with TRBD1 matching over 8 bases. The CDR3 is 13 amino acids. V gave up 6 bases and J gave up 3 bases; unmatched junction bases: 3. Germline CDR1 and CDR2: MNHEY and SVGAGI. The CDR3 region is CASSTGQDYGYTF. CDR3 coding DNA: TGTGCCAGCAGCACGGGACAGGACTATGGCTACACCTTC.

The chain is built from TRBV5-6 and TRBJ2-3, with TRBD2 matching over 8 bases. After removal of 3 bases from V and 9 bases from J, the junction contained 15 bases not matched to a gene. This CDR3 region has 16 residues. Germline lookup yields CDR1 SGHDT and CDR2 YYEEEE. The DNA for the CDR3 is TGTGCCAGCAGCTGGATAGCGGGGAACCTAATTGAGACGCAGTATTTT. Protein sequence: CASSWIAGNLIETQYF.

The gene calls are TRBV25-1 and TRBJ1-4; D uncertain. Germline V gene data show CDR1 as MGHDK and CDR2 as SYGVNS. Trimming pared 6 bases from V and 4 bases from J, leaving 12 bases between. The CDR3 loop spans 14 amino acids. The DNA for the CDR3 is TGTGCCAGCAGCCCCCGGGCAGATAATGAAAAACTGTTTTTT. It specifies CASSPRADNEKLFF.